The 2 T cell receptor beta chains below were found in one sample sequenced in a study of shared clonotypes between healthy human individuals. Generated by immunoSEQ multiplex PCR, the TCRdb table keeps only in-frame clones and is missing some. The table lists hundreds of thousands of clones, around 96% of them singletons, with about 0.32% in the top ten. Material for sequencing was memory CD8+ T cells sorted from blood. The sample's subset: CD45RO+ cells pooled with CCR7-negative TemRA cells. The source is a man younger than 45 in good health.

This sequence joins TRBV11-2 and TRBJ1-2; no firm D call. Deletions cut 5 bases from V and 0 bases from J, with 19 bases between. Looked up from germline, CDR1 is SGHAT and CDR2 is FQNNGV. The CDR3 covers 17 residues. CDR3 region: CASSPYRSGAPNYGYTF. The CDR3 DNA sequence: TGTGCCAGCAGCCCATATCGTTCGGGAGCGCCTAACTATGGCTACACCTTC.

A note on this clone: Different DNA sequences within this sample yield the same CDR3. The rearrangement links TRBV2 to TRBJ2-7; D remains unclear. Trimming removed 2 bases from V and 2 bases from J, with 4 bases in between. Germline CDR1 reads SNHLY; CDR2 reads FYNNEI. The CDR3 has 12 amino acids. The CDR3: CASSEQAYEQYF. DNA for the CDR3: TGTGCCAGCAGTGAACAGGCCTACGAGCAGTACTTC.